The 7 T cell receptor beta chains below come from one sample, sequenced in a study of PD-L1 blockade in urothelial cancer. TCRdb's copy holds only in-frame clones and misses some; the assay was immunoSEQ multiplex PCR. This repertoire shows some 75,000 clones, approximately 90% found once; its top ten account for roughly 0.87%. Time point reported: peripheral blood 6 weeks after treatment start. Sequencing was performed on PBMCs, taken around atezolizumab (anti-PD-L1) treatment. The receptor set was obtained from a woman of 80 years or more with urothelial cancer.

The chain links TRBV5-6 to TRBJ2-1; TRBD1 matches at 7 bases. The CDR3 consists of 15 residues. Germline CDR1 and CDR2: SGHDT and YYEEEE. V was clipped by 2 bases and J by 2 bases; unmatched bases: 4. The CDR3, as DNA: TGTGCCAGCAGCTTTGACAGGGCCCCCTACAATGAGCAGTTCTTC. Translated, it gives CASSFDRAPYNEQFF.

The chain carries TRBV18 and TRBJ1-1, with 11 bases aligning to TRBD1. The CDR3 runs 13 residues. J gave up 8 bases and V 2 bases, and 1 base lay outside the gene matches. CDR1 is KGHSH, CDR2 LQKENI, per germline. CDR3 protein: CASSPGTGGEAFF. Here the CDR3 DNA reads TGTGCCAGCTCACCAGGGACAGGGGGAGAAGCTTTCTTT.

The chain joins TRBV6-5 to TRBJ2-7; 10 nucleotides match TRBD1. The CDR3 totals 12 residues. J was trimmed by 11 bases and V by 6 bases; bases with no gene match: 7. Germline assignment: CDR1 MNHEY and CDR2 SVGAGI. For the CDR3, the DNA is TGTGCCAGCAGGCGCGACAGGGGGCGCGAGTACTTC. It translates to CASRRDRGREYF.

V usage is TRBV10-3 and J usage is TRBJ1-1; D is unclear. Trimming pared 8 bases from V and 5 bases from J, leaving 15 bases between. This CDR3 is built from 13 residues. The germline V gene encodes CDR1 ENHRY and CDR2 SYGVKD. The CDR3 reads CAIGTLEETEAFF. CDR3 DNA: TGTGCCATCGGCACCCTTGAGGAAACTGAAGCTTTCTTT.

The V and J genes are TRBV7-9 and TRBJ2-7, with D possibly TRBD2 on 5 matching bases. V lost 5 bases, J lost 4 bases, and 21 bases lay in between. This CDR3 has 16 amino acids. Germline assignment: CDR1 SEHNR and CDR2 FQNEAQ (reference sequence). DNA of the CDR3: TGTGCCAGCAGCCTAGAGGGAATTCGGGATTGGTACGAGCAGTACTTC. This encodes CASSLEGIRDWYEQYF.

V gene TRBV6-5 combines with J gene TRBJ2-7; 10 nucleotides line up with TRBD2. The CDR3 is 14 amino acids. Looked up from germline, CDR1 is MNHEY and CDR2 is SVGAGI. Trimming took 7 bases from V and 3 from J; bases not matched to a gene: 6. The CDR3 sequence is CASKTGTSVYEQYF. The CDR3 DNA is TGTGCCAGCAAGACCGGGACTAGCGTCTACGAGCAGTACTTC.

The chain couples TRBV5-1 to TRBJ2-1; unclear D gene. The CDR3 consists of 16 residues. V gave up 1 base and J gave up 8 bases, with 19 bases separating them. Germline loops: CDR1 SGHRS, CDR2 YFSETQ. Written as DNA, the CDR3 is TGCGCCAGCAGCTTGCTGTTCCGCGGTCGAGAGGATGAGCAGTTCTTC. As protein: CASSLLFRGREDEQFF.